This T cell receptor beta chain was identified during a study of T cells and copy number aberrations in small-cell lung cancer listed by TCRdb under 2021. Concerning the study at large: TCR repertoire sequencing was paired with whole-exome sequencing of the same tumor regions to relate T cell metrics to mutations and copy number aberrations. Tumor TCR data existed for under 20 patients, and roughly 15 patients had TCR data from both tumor tissue and normal tissue. General conclusions and limits of the study: Because surgical resection is uncommon in small-cell lung cancer, the study was limited by a small sample size, and the findings need validation. Tumors had lower T-cell density, richness and clonality than adjacent lung tissue, but the difference in density was not significant. All specimens consisted of formalin-fixed paraffin-embedded tissue, which is known to introduce sequencing artifacts.

The donors were limited-stage small-cell lung cancer patients whose surgical resection took place in Hangzhou, China, between about 2008 and 2020. All donors had upfront surgery without preoperative chemotherapy or radiotherapy, and none received immunotherapy before or after surgery. All 19 patients in the sequenced cohort were identified as smokers or heavy second-hand smokers. Adjacent normal lung was collected at least 2 cm from the tumor margin and was morphologically confirmed by two pathologists to be free of malignant cells. To characterize heterogeneity of the T cell repertoire, the study applied multi-region TCR-beta sequencing to resected limited-stage small-cell lung cancers and to tumor-adjacent lung tissue. Genomic DNA was extracted from FFPE tissue using the AllPrep DNA/RNA FFPE Kit (Qiagen). CDR1 and CDR2 are drawn from the germline V gene: MDHEN, SYDVKM. Here V drops 3 bases and J drops 7 bases, and the junction holds 8 bases not matched to any gene. The CDR3 runs 15 residues from the cysteine to the phenylalanine. Only the CDR3 region is kept as DNA, spanning 45 bases read in frame from base 1.

TCR-beta CDR3 regions were amplified from genomic DNA with the immunoSEQ hsTCRB Kit using multiplexed V- and J-gene primers. Unique DNA barcodes were added in a second PCR, and the samples were pooled together with one negative control and one positive control. Sequencing of the pooled TCR-beta libraries was performed on an Illumina MiSeq using a 150-cycle paired-end protocol. From the authors' description of their analysis: Adaptive Biotechnologies processed the raw sequencing data into a report containing normalized, annotated TCR-beta repertoires. To compute T-cell density, TCR-beta templates were normalized to usable DNA, with usable DNA estimated through amplification of housekeeping genes. Clonality was defined as 1 minus Pielou's evenness, while richness was a count of unique rearrangements. Here the immuneACCESS table is served through TCRdb, limited to in-frame sequences with V and J called. Missing clones are a known gap in these copies; in checked studies unresolved V genes cover under half, and the rest lacks a known reason. V and J calls and clone size are as listed in that table; D and trimming were resolved from the DNA. The sample includes 2,500 to 3,000 clones, with 75% to 90% observed a single time. The ten largest clones represent 4.5% to 5% of the sample.

This clone was picked up a small number of times. Its antigen is unknown. Base qualities were left out, and no much larger clone turns up one base away. Rearrangement joined TRBV28 to TRBJ2-7; a stretch of 11 junction bases matches TRBD1. Sequencing used normal tissue next to the tumor. This receptor was obtained from a man aged 40-49 years with small cell lung cancer. The DNA reads as follows: TGTGCCAGCAGTTTTTGGACAGGGGGCCCCCTAGAGCAGTACTTC. Protein translation: CASSFWTGGPLEQYF.